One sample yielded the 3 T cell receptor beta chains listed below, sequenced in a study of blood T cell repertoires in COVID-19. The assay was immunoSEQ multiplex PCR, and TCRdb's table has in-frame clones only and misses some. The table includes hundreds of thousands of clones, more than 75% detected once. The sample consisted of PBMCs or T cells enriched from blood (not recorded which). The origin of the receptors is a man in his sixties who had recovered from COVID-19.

The CDR3: CASSLGWTTNSPLHF. The CDR3 DNA is TGTGCCAGCAGCTTAGGTTGGACTACTAATTCACCCCTCCACTTT. The chain has TRBV7-2 and TRBJ1-6; D call uncertain. The ends were cut back, 1 base at V and 6 bases at J, with 10 bases in the middle. The length of the CDR3 is 15 residues. Germline CDR1 SGHTA, CDR2 FQGNSA.

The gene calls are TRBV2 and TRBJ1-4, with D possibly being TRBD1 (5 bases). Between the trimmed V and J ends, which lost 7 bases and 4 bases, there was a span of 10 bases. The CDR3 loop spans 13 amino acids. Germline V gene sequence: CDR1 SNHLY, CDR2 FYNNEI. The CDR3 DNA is TGTGCCAGCACCAGGGTCCTTAATGAAAAACTGTTTTTT. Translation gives CASTRVLNEKLFF.

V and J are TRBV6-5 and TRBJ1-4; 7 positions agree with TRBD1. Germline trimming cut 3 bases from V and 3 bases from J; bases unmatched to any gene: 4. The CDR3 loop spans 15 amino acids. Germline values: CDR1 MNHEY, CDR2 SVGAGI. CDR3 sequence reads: CASSYSGTANEKLFF. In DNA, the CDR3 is TGTGCCAGCAGTTATTCCGGGACAGCTAATGAAAAACTGTTTTTT.